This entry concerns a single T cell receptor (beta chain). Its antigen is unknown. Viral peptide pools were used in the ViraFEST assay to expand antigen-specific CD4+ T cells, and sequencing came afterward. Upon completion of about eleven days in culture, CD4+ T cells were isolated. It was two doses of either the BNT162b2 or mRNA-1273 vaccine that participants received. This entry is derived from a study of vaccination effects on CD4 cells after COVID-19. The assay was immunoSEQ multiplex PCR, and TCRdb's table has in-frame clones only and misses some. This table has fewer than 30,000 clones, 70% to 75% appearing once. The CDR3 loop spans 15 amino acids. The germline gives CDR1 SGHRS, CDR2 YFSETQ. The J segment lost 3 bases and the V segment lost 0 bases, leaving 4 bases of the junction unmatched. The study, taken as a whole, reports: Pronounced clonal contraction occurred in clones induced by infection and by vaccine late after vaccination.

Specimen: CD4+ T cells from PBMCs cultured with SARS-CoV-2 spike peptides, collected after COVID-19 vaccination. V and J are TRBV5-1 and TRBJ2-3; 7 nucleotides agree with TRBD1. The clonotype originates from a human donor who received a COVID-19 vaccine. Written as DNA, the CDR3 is TGCGCCAGCAGCTTGGCTCAGGGGGTAACAGATACGCAGTATTTT. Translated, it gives CASSLAQGVTDTQYF.